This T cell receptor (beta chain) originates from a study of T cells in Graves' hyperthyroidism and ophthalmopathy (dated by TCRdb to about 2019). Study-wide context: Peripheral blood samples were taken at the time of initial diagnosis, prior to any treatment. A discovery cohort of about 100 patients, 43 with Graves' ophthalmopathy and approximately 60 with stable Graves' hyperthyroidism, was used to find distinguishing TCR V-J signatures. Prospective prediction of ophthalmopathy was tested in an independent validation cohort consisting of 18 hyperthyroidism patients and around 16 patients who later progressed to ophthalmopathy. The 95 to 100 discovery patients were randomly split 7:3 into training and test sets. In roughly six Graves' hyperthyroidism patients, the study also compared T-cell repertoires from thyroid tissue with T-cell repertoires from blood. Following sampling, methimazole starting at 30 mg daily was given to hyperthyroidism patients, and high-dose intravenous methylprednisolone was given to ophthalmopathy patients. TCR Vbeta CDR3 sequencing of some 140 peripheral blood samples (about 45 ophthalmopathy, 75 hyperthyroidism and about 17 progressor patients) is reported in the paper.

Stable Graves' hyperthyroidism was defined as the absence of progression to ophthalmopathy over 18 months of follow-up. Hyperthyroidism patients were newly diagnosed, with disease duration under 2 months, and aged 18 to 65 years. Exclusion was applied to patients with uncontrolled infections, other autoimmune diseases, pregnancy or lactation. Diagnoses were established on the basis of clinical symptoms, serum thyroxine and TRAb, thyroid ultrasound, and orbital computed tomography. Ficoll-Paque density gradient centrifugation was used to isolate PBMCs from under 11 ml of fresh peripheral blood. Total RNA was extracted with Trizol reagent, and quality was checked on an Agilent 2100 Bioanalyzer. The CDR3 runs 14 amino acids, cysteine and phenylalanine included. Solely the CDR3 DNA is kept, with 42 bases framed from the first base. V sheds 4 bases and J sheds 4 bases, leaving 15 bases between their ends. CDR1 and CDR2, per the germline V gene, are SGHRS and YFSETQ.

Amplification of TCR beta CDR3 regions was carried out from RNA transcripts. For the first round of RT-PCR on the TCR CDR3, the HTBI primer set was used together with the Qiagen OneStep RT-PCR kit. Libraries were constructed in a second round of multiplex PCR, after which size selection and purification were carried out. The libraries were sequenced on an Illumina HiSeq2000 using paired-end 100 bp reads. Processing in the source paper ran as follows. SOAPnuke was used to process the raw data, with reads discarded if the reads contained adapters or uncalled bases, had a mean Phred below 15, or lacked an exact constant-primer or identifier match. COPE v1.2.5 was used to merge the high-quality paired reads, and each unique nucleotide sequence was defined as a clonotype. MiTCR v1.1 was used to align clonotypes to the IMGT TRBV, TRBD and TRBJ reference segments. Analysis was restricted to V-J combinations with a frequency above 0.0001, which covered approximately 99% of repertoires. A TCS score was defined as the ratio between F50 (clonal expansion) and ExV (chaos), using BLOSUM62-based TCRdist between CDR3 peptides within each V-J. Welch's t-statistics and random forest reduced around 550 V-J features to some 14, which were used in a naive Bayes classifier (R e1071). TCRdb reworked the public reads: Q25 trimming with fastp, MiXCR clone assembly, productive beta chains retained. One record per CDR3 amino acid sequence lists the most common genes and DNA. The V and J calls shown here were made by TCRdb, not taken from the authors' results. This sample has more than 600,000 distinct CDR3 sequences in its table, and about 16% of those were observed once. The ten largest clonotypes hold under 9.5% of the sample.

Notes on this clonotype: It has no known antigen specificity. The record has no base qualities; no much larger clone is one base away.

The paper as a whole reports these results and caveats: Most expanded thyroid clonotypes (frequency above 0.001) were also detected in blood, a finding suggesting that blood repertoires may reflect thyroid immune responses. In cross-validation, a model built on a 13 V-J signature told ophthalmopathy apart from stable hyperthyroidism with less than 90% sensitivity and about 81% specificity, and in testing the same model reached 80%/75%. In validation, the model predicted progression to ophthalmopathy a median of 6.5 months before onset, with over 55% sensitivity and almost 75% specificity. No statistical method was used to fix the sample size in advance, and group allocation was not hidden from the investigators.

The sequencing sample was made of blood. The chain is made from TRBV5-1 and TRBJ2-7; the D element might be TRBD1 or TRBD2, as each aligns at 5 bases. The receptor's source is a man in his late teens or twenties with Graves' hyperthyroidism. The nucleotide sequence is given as TGCGCCAGCAGCGGAGACGACAGCGGATACGAGCAGTACTTC. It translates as CASSGDDSGYEQYF.